The entry below describes one TCR beta chain. A much larger clone sits a single nucleotide away, making a read error possible. This sample's time point: newly diagnosed GD, antithyroid drugs for less than 3 months. PBMC-extracted RNA yielded the TCR library. The V end was cut by 0 bases, the J end by 6 bases, with 10 bases between. The CDR3 has 14 amino acids. Germline values: CDR1 KGHSH, CDR2 LQKENI. Both iRepertoire HTBI primers and Arm-PCR of CDR3 regions were used to build the TCR beta libraries. TCRdb processed the multiplex PCR reads anew with MiXCR; each CDR3 protein has one entry. The sample holds more than 300,000 distinct CDR3 sequences, approximately 12% seen once. The record originates from a study of regulatory T cells in long-lasting Graves disease. These data are also associated with another study on T cells in Graves' hyperthyroidism and ophthalmopathy.

The TCR originated in a young woman with Graves disease. The chain is built from TRBV18 and TRBJ2-3; D is ambiguous. Specimen: peripheral blood mononuclear cells (PBMCs), collected at new diagnosis, from a patient treated with antithyroid drugs. The CDR3 coding sequence is TGTGCCAGCTCACCACCGCGTAGGCAGGATACGCAGTATTTT. It specifies CASSPPRRQDTQYF.